This TCR beta chain originates from a study of patients and donors after allogeneic stem cell transplantation (TCRdb year 2020). The germline V gene gives CDR1 as SNHLY and CDR2 as FYNNEI. The trim is 7 bases for V and 5 bases for J, with a gap of 14 bases between the germline ends. The CDR3 measures 13 amino acids from cysteine to phenylalanine. Solely the CDR3 DNA is kept, with 39 bases framed from the first base. Library prep was done by RT-PCR. Instrument on record: NextSeq 550. TCRdb trimmed the raw reads at Q25, called clones with MiXCR and kept productive beta chains. Records with the same CDR3 protein are collapsed into one entry carrying the most frequent genes and DNA. In all, the sample holds tens of thousands of distinct CDR3 sequences, and around 5% of those were seen once. The top ten constitute 2% to 3% of the sample. This clonotype has a count of ten or more. Its antigen is currently not known. It has no much larger one-base neighbor in the sample; base qualities were not kept.

The V gene is TRBV2 and the J gene is TRBJ2-5; the D gene remains uncertain. The TCR comes from a human donor who was either an allogeneic HSCT recipient or a stem cell or donor lymphocyte infusion donor (not recorded which). It is not recorded whose cells these are; they may come from a transplant donor. Sequences were obtained from blood, either unsorted or a sorted T cell fraction (not recorded which). The DNA is TGTGCCAGCAATGGCCTTAATGGCGAGACCCAGTACTTC. The resulting protein is CASNGLNGETQYF.